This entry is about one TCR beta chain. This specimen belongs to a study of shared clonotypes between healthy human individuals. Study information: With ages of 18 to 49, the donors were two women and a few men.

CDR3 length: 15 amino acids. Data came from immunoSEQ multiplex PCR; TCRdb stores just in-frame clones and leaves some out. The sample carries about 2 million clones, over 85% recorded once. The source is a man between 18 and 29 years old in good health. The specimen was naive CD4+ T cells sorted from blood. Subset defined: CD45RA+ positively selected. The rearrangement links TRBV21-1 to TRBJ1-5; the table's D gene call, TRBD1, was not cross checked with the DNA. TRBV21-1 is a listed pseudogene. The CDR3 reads CASSKADRPKTAQHF. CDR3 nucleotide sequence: TGTGCCAGCAGCAAAGCTGACAGGCCTAAAACAGCCCAGCATTTT.